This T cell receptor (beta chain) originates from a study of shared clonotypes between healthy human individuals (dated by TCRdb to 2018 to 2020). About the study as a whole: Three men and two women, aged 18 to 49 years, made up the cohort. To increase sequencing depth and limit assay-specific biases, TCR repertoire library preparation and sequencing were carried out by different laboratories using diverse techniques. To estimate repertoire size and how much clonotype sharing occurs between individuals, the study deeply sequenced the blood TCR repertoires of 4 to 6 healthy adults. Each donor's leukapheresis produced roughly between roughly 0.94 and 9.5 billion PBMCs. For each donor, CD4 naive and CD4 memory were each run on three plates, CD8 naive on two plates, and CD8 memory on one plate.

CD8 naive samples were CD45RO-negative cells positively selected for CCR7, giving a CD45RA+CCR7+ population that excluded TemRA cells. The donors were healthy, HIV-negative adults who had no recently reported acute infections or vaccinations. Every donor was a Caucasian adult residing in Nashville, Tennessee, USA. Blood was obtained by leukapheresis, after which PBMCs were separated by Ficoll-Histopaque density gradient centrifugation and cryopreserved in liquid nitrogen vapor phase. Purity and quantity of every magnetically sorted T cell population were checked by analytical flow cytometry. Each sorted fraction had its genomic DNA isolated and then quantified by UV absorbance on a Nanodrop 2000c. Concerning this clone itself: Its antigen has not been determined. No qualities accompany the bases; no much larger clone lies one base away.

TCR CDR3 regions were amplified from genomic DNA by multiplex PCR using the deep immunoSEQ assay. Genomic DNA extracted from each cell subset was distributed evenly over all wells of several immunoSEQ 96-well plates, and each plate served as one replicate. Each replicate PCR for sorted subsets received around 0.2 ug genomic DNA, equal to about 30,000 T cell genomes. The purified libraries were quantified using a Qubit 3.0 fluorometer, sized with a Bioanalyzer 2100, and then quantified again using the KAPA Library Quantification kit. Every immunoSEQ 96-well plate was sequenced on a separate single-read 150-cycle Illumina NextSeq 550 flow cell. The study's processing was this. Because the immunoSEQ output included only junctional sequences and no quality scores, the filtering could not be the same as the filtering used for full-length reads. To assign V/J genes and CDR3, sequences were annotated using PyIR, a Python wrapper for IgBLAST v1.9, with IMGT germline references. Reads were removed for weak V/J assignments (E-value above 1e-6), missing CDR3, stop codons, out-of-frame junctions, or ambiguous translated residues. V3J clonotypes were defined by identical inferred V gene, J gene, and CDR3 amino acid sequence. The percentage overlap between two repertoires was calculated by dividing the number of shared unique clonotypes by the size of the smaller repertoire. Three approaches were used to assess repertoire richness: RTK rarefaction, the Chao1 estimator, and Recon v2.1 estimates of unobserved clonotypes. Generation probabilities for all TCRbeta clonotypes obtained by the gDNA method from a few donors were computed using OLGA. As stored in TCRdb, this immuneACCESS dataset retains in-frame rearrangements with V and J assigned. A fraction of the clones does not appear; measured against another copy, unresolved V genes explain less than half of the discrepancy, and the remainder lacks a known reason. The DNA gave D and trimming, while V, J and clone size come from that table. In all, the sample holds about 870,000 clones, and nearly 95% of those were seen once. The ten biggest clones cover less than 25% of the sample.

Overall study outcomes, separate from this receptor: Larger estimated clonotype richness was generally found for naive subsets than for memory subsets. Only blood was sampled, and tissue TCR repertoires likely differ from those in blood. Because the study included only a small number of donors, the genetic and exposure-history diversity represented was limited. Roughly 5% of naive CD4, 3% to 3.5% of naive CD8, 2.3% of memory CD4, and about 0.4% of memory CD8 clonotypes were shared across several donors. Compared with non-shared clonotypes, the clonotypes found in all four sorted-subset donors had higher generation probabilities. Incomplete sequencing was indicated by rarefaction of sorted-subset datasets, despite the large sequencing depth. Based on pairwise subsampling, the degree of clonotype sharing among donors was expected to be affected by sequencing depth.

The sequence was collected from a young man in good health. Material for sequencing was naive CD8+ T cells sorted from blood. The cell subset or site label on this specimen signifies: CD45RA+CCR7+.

DNA sequence: TGTGCCAGCTCCCCACCGGTTCATATGAACACTGAAGCTTTCTTT. This yields the protein CASSPPVHMNTEAFF. The chain links TRBV7-9 with TRBJ1-1, with the D gene too uncertain to name. Counted from cysteine to phenylalanine, this CDR3 has 15 amino acids. The only DNA kept is the CDR3, 45 bases in frame from the first base. The V end loses 8 bases and the J end loses 0 bases, and a stretch of 16 bases separates them. The CDR1 and CDR2 encoded by the germline V gene (reference sequence) are SEHNR and FQNEAQ.